Listed below are T cell receptor beta chains from one sample, sequenced in a study of identical twins. Via MiXCR, TCRdb re-called the 5' RACE reads, giving one row per CDR3 protein. The sample consists of about 220,000 distinct CDR3 sequences, 6% to 7% of them appearing once. The sample was also reused in another study, on T cells expressing NK-cell markers.

The sequencing sample was made of CD8+ T cells sorted from blood. The receptors here all came from a young woman in good health. CDR3s include the opening cysteine and the closing phenylalanine or tryptophan. The order of the fields is clone size, D gene, V gene, J gene, CDR3 DNA, CDR3 protein. The D gene is left open where the match is weak. Clone size is stated in some rows and not others, as once, few, many or a class when expanded.

clone_size: -
d_call: -
v_call: TRBV7-2
j_call: TRBJ1-2
cdr3_nt: TGTGCCAGCAGCGAGGGGAGACTGGTTAGGGACTATGGCTACACCTTC
cdr3_aa: CASSEGRLVRDYGYTF

clone_size: many
d_call: TRBD2
v_call: TRBV4-3
j_call: TRBJ2-7
cdr3_nt: TGCGCCAGCAGCCAAGATACTAGCGGGAGGAACGAGCAGTACTTC
cdr3_aa: CASSQDTSGRNEQYF

clone_size: many
d_call: -
v_call: TRBV5-1
j_call: TRBJ1-6
cdr3_nt: TGCGCCAGCAAGGAGGGTTTTAAGGGAAATTCACCCCTCCACTTT
cdr3_aa: CASKEGFKGNSPLHF

clone_size: many
d_call: -
v_call: TRBV6-2/TRBV6-3
j_call: TRBJ2-6
cdr3_nt: TGTGCCAGCAGATTGACTCTTACCATCTCTGGGGCCAACGTCCTGACTTTC
cdr3_aa: CASRLTLTISGANVLTF

clone_size: many
d_call: TRBD2
v_call: TRBV5-1
j_call: TRBJ2-5
cdr3_nt: TGCGCCAGCAGCGAGGCACTTAGCGGGAGGAACCAAGAGACCCAGTACTTC
cdr3_aa: CASSEALSGRNQETQYF

clone_size: -
d_call: TRBD1
v_call: TRBV15
j_call: TRBJ2-2
cdr3_nt: TGTGCCACCCGGGGTGGGGACAGTTACACCGGGGAGCTGTTTTTT
cdr3_aa: CATRGGDSYTGELFF

clone_size: many
d_call: -
v_call: TRBV12-3/TRBV12-4
j_call: TRBJ2-1
cdr3_nt: TGTGCCAGCAGTTTGCGCGGCAGGGTGGGAAATGAGCAGTTCTTC
cdr3_aa: CASSLRGRVGNEQFF

clone_size: few
d_call: -
v_call: TRBV15
j_call: TRBJ2-7
cdr3_nt: TGTGCCACCCTTGGATTTTCCTACGAGCAGTACTTC
cdr3_aa: CATLGFSYEQYF

clone_size: many
d_call: TRBD1
v_call: TRBV5-1
j_call: TRBJ2-7
cdr3_nt: TGCGCCAGCAGCTTGGCGGCAGGGGGCATCATCGAGCAGTACTTC
cdr3_aa: CASSLAAGGIIEQYF

clone_size: -
d_call: -
v_call: TRBV10-3
j_call: TRBJ2-2
cdr3_nt: TGTGCCATCGGGCCTAGCGAAGACACCGGGGAGCTGTTTTTT
cdr3_aa: CAIGPSEDTGELFF

clone_size: -
d_call: -
v_call: TRBV5-5
j_call: TRBJ2-3
cdr3_nt: TGTGCCAGCAGCCGCGGGAACACAGATACGCAGTATTTT
cdr3_aa: CASSRGNTDTQYF

clone_size: -
d_call: TRBD2
v_call: TRBV5-6
j_call: TRBJ2-5
cdr3_nt: TGTGCCAGCAACGAAGCGGGAGGCTTTTATTACGTGACCCAGTACTTC
cdr3_aa: CASNEAGGFYYVTQYF

clone_size: many
d_call: -
v_call: TRBV12-3/TRBV12-4
j_call: TRBJ2-2
cdr3_nt: TGTGCCAGCAAACCGGGGCGCTATCTCACCGGGGAGCTGTTTTTT
cdr3_aa: CASKPGRYLTGELFF

clone_size: -
d_call: -
v_call: TRBV27
j_call: TRBJ1-1
cdr3_nt: TGTGCCAGCAGTCCGAAGGGCCCCCTTGAAGCTTTCTTT
cdr3_aa: CASSPKGPLEAFF

clone_size: few
d_call: -
v_call: TRBV6-5
j_call: TRBJ2-7
cdr3_nt: TGTGCCAGCAGTTACTCGGGTCCATTGGGACGGTCCAATCCCGAGCAGTACTTC
cdr3_aa: CASSYSGPLGRSNPEQYF

clone_size: many
d_call: -
v_call: TRBV5-1
j_call: TRBJ1-1
cdr3_nt: TGCGCCAGCAGCTTGGCCGGGACATTGAACACTGAAGCTTTCTTT
cdr3_aa: CASSLAGTLNTEAFF

clone_size: -
d_call: -
v_call: TRBV10-3
j_call: TRBJ2-1
cdr3_nt: TGTGCCATCAGTGTTGTCGGCAATGAGCAGTTCTTC
cdr3_aa: CAISVVGNEQFF

clone_size: many
d_call: TRBD1
v_call: TRBV30
j_call: TRBJ2-5
cdr3_nt: TGTGCCTGCGACAGGGGGTACCAAGAGACCCAGTACTTC
cdr3_aa: CACDRGYQETQYF

clone_size: -
d_call: TRBD1
v_call: TRBV13
j_call: TRBJ2-7
cdr3_nt: TGTGCCAGCAGCCCGAGACAGGGTTCCGGCGAGCAGTACTTC
cdr3_aa: CASSPRQGSGEQYF

clone_size: few
d_call: -
v_call: TRBV5-5
j_call: TRBJ2-2
cdr3_nt: TGTGCCAGCAACCTGTTAGACTACCTAAACACCGGGGAGCTGTTTTTT
cdr3_aa: CASNLLDYLNTGELFF

clone_size: many
d_call: TRBD1
v_call: TRBV7-9
j_call: TRBJ2-7
cdr3_nt: TGTGCCAGCAGATCTACGACAGGGCTCGAGCAGTACTTC
cdr3_aa: CASRSTTGLEQYF

clone_size: many
d_call: -
v_call: TRBV30
j_call: TRBJ1-4
cdr3_nt: TGTGCCTGGAATGAGGGGTCTAATGAAAAACTGTTTTTT
cdr3_aa: CAWNEGSNEKLFF

clone_size: many
d_call: -
v_call: TRBV27
j_call: TRBJ2-1
cdr3_nt: TGTGCCAGCAACCACGGACAGTACAATGAGCAGTTCTTC
cdr3_aa: CASNHGQYNEQFF

clone_size: -
d_call: -
v_call: TRBV13
j_call: TRBJ2-4
cdr3_nt: TGTGCCAACAGCTTATTTCAGGGAGGTAAAAACATTCAGTACTTC
cdr3_aa: CANSLFQGGKNIQYF

clone_size: -
d_call: -
v_call: TRBV3-1
j_call: TRBJ2-2
cdr3_nt: TGTGCCAGCAGCCAAGCGCCGGACACCGGGGAGCTGTTTTTT
cdr3_aa: CASSQAPDTGELFF

clone_size: -
d_call: -
v_call: TRBV20-1
j_call: TRBJ2-5
cdr3_nt: TGCAGTGCTAGGCAGGGCATGGAGACCCAGTACTTC
cdr3_aa: CSARQGMETQYF

clone_size: many
d_call: TRBD2
v_call: TRBV4-3
j_call: TRBJ2-1
cdr3_nt: TGCGCCAGCAGCCCGCGGGAGTTCCCCCCGTACAATGAGCAGTTCTTC
cdr3_aa: CASSPREFPPYNEQFF

clone_size: -
d_call: -
v_call: TRBV12-3/TRBV12-4
j_call: TRBJ2-1
cdr3_nt: TGTGCCGGGGGGGCGGGACTGAATGAGCAGTTCTTC
cdr3_aa: CAGGAGLNEQFF

clone_size: -
d_call: -
v_call: TRBV11-2
j_call: TRBJ1-4
cdr3_nt: TGTGCCAGCAGAGGATCACGAGCTAATGAAAAACTGTTTTTT
cdr3_aa: CASRGSRANEKLFF

clone_size: -
d_call: TRBD2
v_call: TRBV28
j_call: TRBJ2-1
cdr3_nt: TGTGCCAGCAGCCGGCGGCGGGGGGGCAACAATGAGCAGTTCTTC
cdr3_aa: CASSRRRGGNNEQFF

clone_size: many
d_call: -
v_call: TRBV6-2/TRBV6-3
j_call: TRBJ1-5
cdr3_nt: TGTGCCAGCAGTTACTATTTGGGTTCGCAGCCCCAGCATTTT
cdr3_aa: CASSYYLGSQPQHF

clone_size: few
d_call: -
v_call: TRBV6-5
j_call: TRBJ1-1
cdr3_nt: TGTGCCAGCAGTTCCAGGACAAAGCGGTATTTGAACACTGAAGCTTTCTTT
cdr3_aa: CASSSRTKRYLNTEAFF

clone_size: -
d_call: -
v_call: TRBV24-1
j_call: TRBJ2-2
cdr3_nt: TGTGCCACCAGTGATCGGAGGGGGAACACCGGGGAGCTGTTTTTT
cdr3_aa: CATSDRRGNTGELFF

clone_size: many
d_call: TRBD1
v_call: TRBV29-1
j_call: TRBJ2-7
cdr3_nt: TGCAGCGTTGATACGGGACAGGGGTTTTACGAGCAGTACTTC
cdr3_aa: CSVDTGQGFYEQYF

clone_size: -
d_call: -
v_call: TRBV5-6
j_call: TRBJ2-7
cdr3_nt: TGTGCCAGCAGCCCCGGGATCCTCTACGAGCAGTACTTC
cdr3_aa: CASSPGILYEQYF

clone_size: few
d_call: TRBD1
v_call: TRBV13
j_call: TRBJ2-7
cdr3_nt: TGTGCCAGCAGTTCGAGATTGGCAGGACAGGGTTCTAACGAGCAGTACTTC
cdr3_aa: CASSSRLAGQGSNEQYF

clone_size: many
d_call: -
v_call: TRBV29-1
j_call: TRBJ2-1
cdr3_nt: TGCAGCGTTGACGGGAAAAGTGGGAGCAATGAGCAGTTCTTC
cdr3_aa: CSVDGKSGSNEQFF